The 26 T cell receptor beta chains below all came from one sample that was sequenced in a study of Ad26.COV2.S vaccination and SARS-CoV-2 variants. Here immunoSEQ multiplex PCR was the method, and the copy in TCRdb shows in-frame clones only, minus some. The repertoire holds about 330,000 clones, with roughly 90% as singletons. Sample treatment: roughly 20 received Ad26.COV2.S at low or high dose, single or two shots; about 5 received placebo; per-sample allocation not given. Collection of the samples took place on day 63 after the first injection of vaccine or placebo. This sample comprised peripheral blood, obtained in a trial of Ad26.COV2.S vaccine versus placebo. These receptors were taken from a person between 18 and 65 years old who received the Ad26.COV2.S COVID-19 vaccine or a placebo.

The chain couples TRBV4-2 to TRBJ2-1; TRBD2 might be the D (6 bases). From germline, CDR1 is LGHNA and CDR2 YNFKEQ. Trimming cost V 6 bases and J 2 bases, with 20 bases left between them. This CDR3 has 17 residues. Written as DNA, the CDR3 is TGTGCCAGCAGACAATTCTTCTCGGGAGAGCCCTACAATGAGCAGTTCTTC. This sequence encodes CASRQFFSGEPYNEQFF.

The chain carries TRBV10-2 and TRBJ1-3; the match to TRBD1 covers 8 bases. This CDR3 contains 13 residues. Germline assignment: CDR1 WSHSY and CDR2 SAAADI. With 8 bases clipped from V and 11 bases from J, the junction kept 11 bases outside the gene matches. CDR3 in amino acids: CASWGGRDRSIYF. DNA of the CDR3: TGCGCCAGCTGGGGGGGGCGGGACAGGTCCATATATTTT.

V is TRBV10-3 and J is TRBJ1-2; TRBD1 aligns across 7 bases. The germline gives CDR1 ENHRY, CDR2 SYGVKD. CDR3 length: 12 amino acids. After removal of 6 bases from V and 3 bases from J, the junction contained 1 base not matched to a gene. The CDR3 sequence: CAISGTDYGYTF. The CDR3 DNA sequence: TGTGCCATCAGCGGGACAGACTATGGCTACACCTTC.

The chain joins TRBV6-5 to TRBJ2-1, with D perhaps assigned TRBD1 or TRBD2 (6 bases each). The CDR3 is 16 amino acids. Germline CDR1 and CDR2: MNHEY and SVGAGI. Trimming removed 2 bases at V and 3 bases at J, with 14 bases between. The CDR3 protein is CASSYGGGPSYNEQFF. CDR3 DNA: TGTGCCAGCAGTTACGGTGGGGGGCCGAGCTACAATGAGCAGTTCTTC.

The rearrangement links TRBV7-9 to TRBJ2-5, with D uncertain. V gave up 3 bases and J gave up 4 bases, with 12 bases separating them. The germline gives CDR1 SEHNR, CDR2 FQNEAQ (reference sequence). The CDR3 extends over 14 amino acids. The CDR3 DNA reads TGTGCCAGCAGCTTTCAGACTCCCGCAGAGACCCAGTACTTC. Translating gives CASSFQTPAETQYF.

J is TRBJ2-3 and V is TRBV18; D possibly corresponds to TRBD2 (6 bases). The germline V and J ends were trimmed by 3 bases and 2 bases, with 15 bases remaining between them. Germline V gene data show CDR1 as KGHSH and CDR2 as LQKENI. The CDR3 is 16 residues long. CDR3 nucleotide sequence: TGTGCCAGCTCACCTACCTATAGCGGTGTCACAGATACGCAGTATTTT. It is translated as CASSPTYSGVTDTQYF.

J is TRBJ2-2 and V is TRBV18; tentative D call: TRBD2 (6 bases). V dropped 2 bases and J dropped 2 bases, with 12 bases sitting between them. This CDR3 has 16 amino acids. Germline values: CDR1 KGHSH, CDR2 LQKENI. The CDR3: CASSPGTGGNTGELFF. CDR3 nucleotides: TGTGCCAGCTCACCAGGGACCGGGGGAAACACCGGGGAGCTGTTTTTT.

This chain connects TRBV6-5 to TRBJ2-5; either TRBD1 or TRBD2 may fit D (5 bases each). This CDR3 region has 12 residues. Germline CDR1 is MNHEY and CDR2 is SVGAGI. V was shortened by 10 bases and J by 5 bases, with 14 bases between the two germline ends. The CDR3 sequence: CATRPGPETQYF. The CDR3 DNA follows: TGTGCCACTCGCCCGGGGCCCGAGACCCAGTACTTC.

This chain joins TRBV4-1 and TRBJ2-3, with D uncertain. The germline gives CDR1 MGHRA, CDR2 YSYEKL. The CDR3 runs 12 residues. The V gene lost 1 base and the J gene lost 6 bases, with 5 bases spanning the gap. CDR3 sequence reads: CASSQVRDTQYF. Here the CDR3 DNA reads TGCGCCAGCAGCCAAGTGAGGGATACGCAGTATTTT.

The genes are TRBV9 and TRBJ1-1, with D unclear. The CDR3 is 15 amino acids. V lost 0 bases and J 2 bases, leaving 11 bases between the germline ends. Germline values: CDR1 SGDLS, CDR2 YYNGEE. The CDR3 nucleotides are TGTGCCAGCAGCGTAGACCCGTCTGGAAACACTGAAGCTTTCTTT. Amino acids: CASSVDPSGNTEAFF.

The chain carries TRBV6-5 and TRBJ1-1, with 8 nucleotides matching TRBD1. CDR3 length: 15 residues. Germline V gene lookup returns CDR1 MNHEY and CDR2 SVGAGI. With 6 bases clipped from V and 5 bases from J, the junction kept 11 bases outside the gene matches. DNA for the CDR3: TGTGCCAGCAGCGCACGAACAGGGGGAAGGACTGAAGCTTTCTTT. It is translated as CASSARTGGRTEAFF.

The CDR3 region has the DNA TGTGCCAGCAGCCATCGCGCAATCGGAACAGGGGGCCTTTTCTATGGCTACACCTTC. Residues: CASSHRAIGTGGLFYGYTF. This rearrangement joins TRBV27 to TRBJ1-2; 9 bases line up with TRBD1. V lost 6 bases to trimming and J lost 4 bases; unmatched junction nucleotides: 21. Germline V gene sequence: CDR1 MNHEY, CDR2 SMNVEV (reference sequence). The CDR3 extends over 19 amino acids.

V is TRBV10-1 and J is TRBJ2-1; D is unresolved. The germline V gene has CDR1 WNHNN and CDR2 SYGVQD (reference sequence). This CDR3 contains 15 residues. The V end lost 0 bases, the J end lost 12 bases, and 18 bases lay between the germline ends. The CDR3 DNA is TGCGCCAGCAGTGAGTCCCTTTACACCCCTGGCGGGCAGTTCTTC. This gives the protein CASSESLYTPGGQFF.

The V gene is TRBV4-1, the J gene TRBJ2-7, with 10 nucleotides matching TRBD1. The CDR3 covers 14 residues. The germline CDR1 and CDR2 sequences are MGHRA and YSYEKL. Trimming took 4 bases from V and 3 from J; bases not matched to a gene: 3. In DNA form, the CDR3 reads TGCGCCAGCAGCCCCGGACAGGGGGGCTACGAGCAGTACGTC. Its protein is CASSPGQGGYEQYV.

The V gene is TRBV19, the J gene TRBJ2-3; TRBD2 matches at 9 bases. The trim removed 5 bases at V and 2 bases at J, leaving 11 bases unmatched. The CDR3 consists of 17 residues. Germline V gives CDR1 LNHDA, CDR2 SQIVND (reference sequence). CDR3 sequence reads: CASSPTKTSGNTDTQYF. The CDR3 bases are TGTGCCAGTAGTCCAACGAAGACTAGCGGTAACACAGATACGCAGTATTTT.

The rearrangement uses TRBV7-9 and TRBJ2-1; TRBD2 matches 8 bases. The CDR3 has 17 amino acids. The V gene's germline CDR1 is SEHNR and CDR2 FQNEAQ (reference sequence). V dropped 3 bases and J dropped 5; count of bases not matched to a gene: 12. The CDR3 DNA follows: TGTGCCAGCAGCTTGGGGATGGCGGGGGGCCATCACAATGAGCAGTTCTTC. Translated, it gives CASSLGMAGGHHNEQFF.

This rearrangement joins TRBV5-1 to TRBJ2-1; 15 bases map to TRBD2. CDR1 is SGHRS, CDR2 YFSETQ, per germline. V was pared by 0 bases and J by 9 bases, with 4 bases of the junction left unmatched. The CDR3 runs to 16 residues. For the CDR3, the DNA is TGCGCCAGCAGCTTGGGAGGACTAGCGGGGGGGCCTGAGCAGTTCTTC. As protein: CASSLGGLAGGPEQFF.

The rearrangement joins TRBV4-2 to TRBJ1-2; 8 bases are a match to TRBD1. Trimming took 1 base from V and 3 from J; bases not matched to a gene: 4. The germline V gene has CDR1 LGHNA and CDR2 YNFKEQ. CDR3 length: 15 residues. Written as DNA, the CDR3 is TGTGCCAGCAGCCAAGTACTGACAGGGGACTATGGCTACACCTTC. It yields the protein CASSQVLTGDYGYTF.

This chain uses TRBV7-8 with TRBJ2-1; 9 nucleotides align to TRBD2. The V gene end was trimmed by 4 bases and the J gene end by 10 bases; junction bases not matched to a gene: 11. The germline CDR1 and CDR2 sequences are SGHVS and FQNEAQ. The CDR3 is made up of 15 amino acids. CDR3 region: CASSYSGSPVREQFF. The CDR3 DNA reads TGTGCCAGCAGCTATAGCGGGAGTCCCGTACGGGAGCAGTTCTTC.

The rearrangement joins TRBV7-2 to TRBJ1-4, with D perhaps matching TRBD1 (5 bases). The V end was cut by 4 bases, the J end by 11 bases, with 17 bases between. The CDR3 contains 14 residues. CDR1 and CDR2 from the germline V gene are SGHTA and FQGNSA. DNA for the CDR3: TGTGCCAGCAGCTCCCAGGGTTTTCCATGGAAACTGTTTTTT. Translation: CASSSQGFPWKLFF.

The chain joins TRBV19 to TRBJ1-5; D is undetermined. The CDR3 runs to 15 residues. V was trimmed by 6 bases and J by 6 bases, leaving 18 bases between them. CDR1 is LNHDA, CDR2 SQIVND, per germline (reference sequence). The CDR3 reads CASSRGWAGGQPQHF. The CDR3 DNA is TGTGCCAGTAGCCGTGGGTGGGCAGGAGGTCAGCCCCAGCATTTT.

J is TRBJ1-2 and V is TRBV4-3; possibly TRBD1 for D (5 bases). The CDR3 extends over 14 amino acids. V was pared by 0 bases and J by 5 bases, with 10 bases between. Per the germline V gene, CDR1 is LGHNA and CDR2 is YSLEER. The CDR3 protein is CASSQDRGGYGYTF. DNA of the CDR3: TGCGCCAGCAGCCAAGATCGCGGGGGTTATGGCTACACCTTC.

The J gene is TRBJ1-2, the V gene TRBV3-1 (or the pseudogene TRBV3-2); possible D gene TRBD1, 5 bases. Trimming cost V 3 bases and J 5 bases, with 16 bases left between them. The CDR3 totals 15 residues. CDR1 and CDR2 (germline): LGHDT, YNNKEL (reference sequence). The CDR3 region has the DNA TGTGCCAGCAGCCAGCGCCGCAGGGTGGGGTATGGCTACACCTTC. This sequence encodes CASSQRRRVGYGYTF.

This clone came up a few times. The J gene is TRBJ1-1, the V gene TRBV3-1 (or the pseudogene TRBV3-2), with D unresolved. Germline lookup yields CDR1 LGHDT and CDR2 YNNKEL (reference sequence). V was clipped by 8 bases and J by 5 bases, with 9 bases between them. The CDR3 spans 11 residues. As DNA, the CDR3 is TGTGCCAGCGTTGGAAGGACTGAAGCTTTCTTT. Protein: CASVGRTEAFF.

The chain is built from TRBV13 and TRBJ2-3; 9 bases align to TRBD1. Germline trimming cut 3 bases from V and 4 bases from J; bases unmatched to any gene: 2. This CDR3 region has 14 residues. CDR1 and CDR2 (germline): PRHDT, FYEKMQ (reference sequence). Here the CDR3 reads CASSFTGGPDTQYF. The CDR3 DNA follows: TGTGCCAGCAGCTTTACAGGGGGCCCAGATACGCAGTATTTT.

In regard to this clone: The same CDR3 also results from other DNA sequences found in this sample. The rearrangement links TRBV3-1 (or the pseudogene TRBV3-2) to TRBJ2-7; no definite D call. CDR3 length equals 12 residues. Germline loops: CDR1 LGHDT, CDR2 YNNKEL (reference sequence). Trimming pared 0 bases from V and 4 bases from J, leaving 4 bases between. The DNA of the CDR3 is TGTGCCAGCAGCCAAGATAGGTACGAGCAGTACTTC. It yields the protein CASSQDRYEQYF.